This TCR beta chain was sequenced in a study of CD8 T cells in ankylosing spondylitis. Notes on the study in general: Typical of ankylosing spondylitis blood, it appeared, was a TCR beta motif of eight highly homologous variants.

MiXCR was run by TCRdb on the 5' RACE reads, yielding one entry per CDR3 protein. The sample shows 350,000 or so distinct CDR3 sequences, about 14% of them seen only once. As to this clonotype: Its antigen is not known.

The sample taken for sequencing was blood, either unsorted or a sorted T cell fraction (not recorded which). This TCR was recovered from a male donor with ankylosing spondylitis or in good health (not recorded which).

For the CDR3, the DNA is TGTGCCAGCAGTTACTCGGGACTACACACAGATACGCAGTATTTT. Translation gives CASSYSGLHTDTQYF. The V gene is TRBV6-5, the J gene TRBJ2-3, with 7 bases lining up with TRBD2. The CDR3 is 15 residues long. J lost 2 bases, V lost 0 bases, and 2 bases had no gene match. CDR1 and CDR2 from the germline V gene are MNHEY and SVGAGI.